Shown below are 18 T cell receptor beta chains from a single sample sequenced in a study of identical twins (dated by TCRdb to 2016 to 2018). The library relied on 5' RACE. The listed sequencing device is Illumina HiSeq 2000. TCRdb trimmed the raw reads at Q25, called clones with MiXCR and kept productive beta chains. Under each unique CDR3 protein, matching rows form one entry showing the most common genes and DNA. Within this sample are 1.5 million to 2 million distinct CDR3 sequences, with under 35% of them counted one time only. The ten largest account for about 0.27% of the sample. The specimen was cord blood. These TCRs come from a newborn girl in good health.

A few counts support this clonotype. The chain carries TRBV24-1 and TRBJ1-5; D not certain. V was pared by 2 bases and J by 5 bases, with 12 bases between. Germline V lookup: CDR1 KGHDR, CDR2 SFDVKD. There are 15 residues in the CDR3. The DNA of the CDR3 is TGTGCCACCAGTGATTCCAGGAGCCCCCATCAGCCCCAGCATTTT. It specifies CATSDSRSPHQPQHF.

Points on this clonotype: Mismatch with germline at one junction end may stem from a read error. The V call is TRBV6-1, the J call TRBJ2-3, with TRBD2 identical over 7 bases. In germline, CDR1 is MNHNS, CDR2 SASEGT. This CDR3 contains 15 residues. CDR3 residues: CASSDGPYAGDTRYF. The DNA for the CDR3 is TGTGCCAGCAGTGACGGCCCCTATGCGGGAGATACGCGGTATTTT.

The chain has TRBV29-1 and TRBJ2-1; a possible D gene is TRBD1 (6 bases). The V end lost 5 bases, the J end lost 3 bases, and 14 bases lay between the germline ends. The length of the CDR3 is 14 residues. Germline loops: CDR1 SQVTM, CDR2 ANQGSEA. CDR3 in DNA: TGCAGCGTTACCAGGGGCCTACTCTACAATGAGCAGTTCTTC. Protein sequence: CSVTRGLLYNEQFF.

This clonotype was seen a few times. J is TRBJ2-7 and V is TRBV13; D remains unclear. Trimming shortened V by 7 bases and J by 6 bases, and 13 bases separated the two germline ends. CDR3 length: 12 amino acids. Looked up from germline, CDR1 is PRHDT and CDR2 is FYEKMQ (reference sequence). Written as DNA, the CDR3 is TGTGCCAGCAACCGGGCAGGCCGCGAGCAGTACTTC. It specifies CASNRAGREQYF.

The V gene is TRBV20-1, the J gene TRBJ2-7; D uncertain. Germline CDR1 is DFQATT and CDR2 is SNEGSKA (reference sequence). The CDR3 is made up of 15 amino acids. Trimming pared 1 base from V and 3 bases from J, leaving 16 bases between. The CDR3 DNA sequence: TGCAGTGCTAGAGGCGTAGGCAGCACCCACTACGAGCAGTACTTC. Encoded protein: CSARGVGSTHYEQYF.

The rearrangement uses TRBV20-1 and TRBJ1-2; 7 bases map to TRBD1. The trim removed 6 bases at V and 5 bases at J, leaving 12 bases unmatched. The CDR3 runs 14 residues. The germline V gene has CDR1 DFQATT and CDR2 SNEGSKA (reference sequence). CDR3 sequence reads: CSAQGDSVTYGYTF. Written as DNA, the CDR3 is TGCAGTGCCCAGGGGGACAGTGTAACTTATGGCTACACCTTC.

This clonotype has only a few counts. The V and J genes are TRBV6-2 or TRBV6-3 and TRBJ2-3, with unresolved D. Germline CDR1 is MNHEY and CDR2 is SVGEGT. The CDR3 spans 15 residues. V was clipped by 7 bases and J by 0 bases, with 14 bases between them. The CDR3 spells CASIDSGVSTDTQYF. Here the CDR3 DNA reads TGTGCCAGCATCGATTCTGGAGTTAGCACAGATACGCAGTATTTT.

This clonotype occurred a few times. The rearrangement joins TRBV5-1 to TRBJ2-7, with D hard to call. The CDR3 extends over 13 amino acids. Germline assignment: CDR1 SGHRS and CDR2 YFSETQ. The V end lost 1 base, the J end lost 4 bases, and 9 bases lay between the germline ends. DNA for the CDR3: TGCGCCAGCAGCTTGTGGCTCCAGTACGAGCAGTACTTC. Amino acid sequence: CASSLWLQYEQYF.

This clonotype showed up many times. This chain connects TRBV27 to TRBJ2-3, with D unclear. Trimming took 5 bases from V and 5 from J, leaving 11 bases between them. Germline loops: CDR1 MNHEY, CDR2 SMNVEV (reference sequence). This CDR3 comprises 13 residues. The CDR3 nucleotides read TGTGCCAGCAGTCGAAGTGAGCTAGATACGCAGTATTTT. Its protein product is CASSRSELDTQYF.

The rearrangement links TRBV25-1 to TRBJ2-1; possibly TRBD2 for D (6 bases). Germline V CDR1 and CDR2: MGHDK, SYGVNS. The CDR3 loop spans 13 amino acids. The CDR3 loop reads CASAGPSYNEQFF. The DNA for the CDR3 is TGTGCTTCAGCGGGCCCATCCTACAATGAGCAGTTCTTC.

To note about this clonotype: This could be a read error, since a much larger clone is one nucleotide away. The chain employs TRBV5-1 and TRBJ2-7; no reliable D call. CDR3 length equals 15 residues. CDR1 is SGHRS and CDR2 is YFSETQ in the germline V gene. CDR3 sequence (DNA): TGCGCCAGCAGCTTGACGGATTCCCGCTCCCACGAGCAGTACTTC. It translates to CASSLTDSRSHEQYF.

This clonotype was picked up many times. The chain employs TRBV6-5 and TRBJ2-7, with D possibly matching TRBD1 (6 bases). The germline V gene has CDR1 MNHEY and CDR2 SVGAGI. V was trimmed by 5 bases and J by 9 bases, leaving 17 bases between them. This CDR3 has 13 residues. CDR3 DNA: TGTGCCAGCAGTCGAAAACAGGGAACGGTGCAGTACTTC. As protein: CASSRKQGTVQYF.

Here the CDR3 DNA reads TGCGCCAGCAGCTTGGGAGCTAGCCCAGATACGCAGTATTTT. It codes for CASSLGASPDTQYF. This chain uses TRBV5-1 with TRBJ2-3; tentatively, D is TRBD2 (5 bases). The CDR3 totals 14 residues. Germline V gives CDR1 SGHRS, CDR2 YFSETQ. Trimming removed 0 bases from V and 4 bases from J, with 9 bases in between.

This chain links TRBV20-1 with TRBJ2-1; a weak D match, TRBD2 (6 bases). Germline values: CDR1 DFQATT, CDR2 SNEGSKA (reference sequence). The length of the CDR3 is 14 residues. Trimming removed 5 bases from V and 3 bases from J, with 14 bases in between. This chain's CDR3 is CSAYKRADYNEQFF. CDR3 DNA sequence: TGCAGTGCTTACAAGCGGGCAGACTACAATGAGCAGTTCTTC.

This clonotype was detected ten times or more. The chain is built from TRBV4-2 and TRBJ1-1, with 7 bases identical to TRBD1. Per germline, CDR1 LGHNA and CDR2 YNFKEQ. Trimming removed 4 bases from V and 7 bases from J; junction bases left unmatched: 3. The CDR3 has 12 residues. CDR3 region: CASSPRTGEAFF. CDR3 DNA sequence: TGTGCCAGCAGCCCCCGGACAGGTGAAGCTTTCTTT.

Written as DNA, the CDR3 is TGTGCCAGCAGCAACGGGGCAAGCACAGATACGCAGTATTTT. Encoded protein: CASSNGASTDTQYF. The rearrangement uses TRBV21-1 and TRBJ2-3. TRBV21-1 is deemed a pseudogene. This CDR3 comprises 14 residues.

This clonotype was counted only a few times. The V and J genes are TRBV2 and TRBJ2-2; D is ambiguous. The CDR3 runs 12 residues. The V gene's germline CDR1 is SNHLY and CDR2 FYNNEI. V was clipped by 5 bases and J by 7 bases, with 8 bases between them. CDR3: CASSRPRGELFF. CDR3 nucleotide sequence: TGTGCCAGCAGTCGTCCACGCGGGGAGCTGTTTTTT.

The table lists this clonotype with many counts. This chain links TRBV6-6 with TRBJ2-4, with D unresolved. Germline V CDR1 and CDR2: MNHNY, SVGAGI (reference sequence). The CDR3 length is 15 residues. V was clipped by 1 base and J by 7 bases, with 14 bases between them. The CDR3 sequence is CASSYYHPTRNIQYF. Written as DNA, the CDR3 is TGTGCCAGCAGTTACTACCACCCTACTCGCAACATTCAGTACTTC.